The rows below give T cell receptor beta chains drawn from one sample of a study of T-cell reconstitution after alpha-beta-depleted transplantation in children. TCRdb ran MiXCR on the PCR reads and lists one entry per CDR3 protein. The sample lists over 200,000 distinct CDR3 sequences, roughly 10% seen once, with roughly 27% in the top ten. Specimen: PBMCs, collected before TCRalphabeta/CD19-depleted stem cell transplant. These TCRs come from a child younger than two with acute myeloid leukemia, due to receive a stem cell transplant. Each CDR3 is given with its conserved first and last residue. D genes are given only for firm matches. Part of the rows lack a size; the others show once, few, many or a class for expanded clones.

d_call: NA; j_call: TRBJ2-1; clone_size: many; v_call: TRBV5-1; cdr3_aa: CASGPTPNEQFF; cdr3_nt: TGCGCCAGCGGTCCCACCCCCAATGAGCAGTTCTTC
d_call: NA; j_call: TRBJ2-2; clone_size: many; v_call: TRBV5-1; cdr3_aa: CASATGTTGELFF; cdr3_nt: TGCGCCAGCGCCACCGGGACAACCGGGGAGCTGTTTTTT
d_call: NA; j_call: TRBJ2-7; clone_size: few; v_call: TRBV20-1; cdr3_aa: CSARAPAGGVVEQYF; cdr3_nt: TGCAGTGCTAGAGCACCCGCTGGGGGAGTGGTCGAGCAGTACTTC
d_call: NA; j_call: TRBJ2-2; clone_size: many; v_call: TRBV20-1; cdr3_aa: CSARAGNTGELFF; cdr3_nt: TGCAGTGCTAGAGCTGGGAACACCGGGGAGCTGTTTTTT
d_call: NA; j_call: TRBJ1-5; clone_size: many; v_call: TRBV3-1; cdr3_aa: CASSLKGGVGNQPQHF; cdr3_nt: TGTGCCAGCAGCCTAAAGGGAGGGGTAGGCAATCAGCCCCAGCATTTT
d_call: NA; j_call: TRBJ1-1; clone_size: many; v_call: TRBV6-1; cdr3_aa: CASRTLVGGNTEAFF; cdr3_nt: TGTGCCAGCAGGACCCTGGTGGGGGGAAACACTGAAGCTTTCTTT
d_call: TRBD2; j_call: TRBJ2-1; clone_size: many; v_call: TRBV2; cdr3_aa: CASSGLAGDGEQFF; cdr3_nt: TGTGCCAGCAGTGGACTAGCGGGGGATGGTGAGCAGTTCTTC
d_call: NA; j_call: TRBJ2-7; clone_size: NA; v_call: TRBV7-2; cdr3_aa: CASSRRGLDEQYF; cdr3_nt: TGTGCCAGCTCTCGGCGGGGGCTTGACGAGCAGTACTTC
d_call: NA; j_call: TRBJ2-2; clone_size: many; v_call: TRBV7-9; cdr3_aa: CASSFGSGELFF; cdr3_nt: TGTGCCAGCAGCTTCGGGTCCGGGGAGCTGTTTTTT
d_call: NA; j_call: TRBJ2-7; clone_size: NA; v_call: TRBV7-9; cdr3_aa: CASSLGVTGDEQYF; cdr3_nt: TGTGCCAGCAGCTTAGGAGTGACAGGCGACGAGCAGTACTTC
d_call: TRBD1; j_call: TRBJ2-5; clone_size: few; v_call: TRBV4-2; cdr3_aa: CASSQNDRGGETQYF; cdr3_nt: TGTGCCAGCAGCCAGAACGACAGGGGGGGGGAGACCCAGTACTTC
d_call: NA; j_call: TRBJ2-3; clone_size: many; v_call: TRBV13; cdr3_aa: CASSSPSTDTQYF; cdr3_nt: TGTGCCAGCAGCTCCCCTAGCACAGATACGCAGTATTTT
d_call: TRBD1; j_call: TRBJ1-5; clone_size: once; v_call: TRBV19; cdr3_aa: CASTAGTVNQPQHF; cdr3_nt: TGTGCCAGTACCGCCGGGACAGTCAATCAGCCCCAGCATTTT
d_call: TRBD2; j_call: TRBJ2-3; clone_size: many; v_call: TRBV14; cdr3_aa: CASSISGSSADTQYF; cdr3_nt: TGTGCCAGCTCGATTAGCGGGAGTTCCGCAGATACGCAGTATTTT
d_call: TRBD2; j_call: TRBJ2-7; clone_size: many; v_call: TRBV7-2; cdr3_aa: CASSLGAGGGYEQYF; cdr3_nt: TGTGCCAGCAGCTTAGGAGCGGGAGGGGGCTACGAGCAGTACTTC
d_call: TRBD1; j_call: TRBJ1-2; clone_size: many; v_call: TRBV28; cdr3_aa: CASTVNSWDRAYGYTF; cdr3_nt: TGTGCCAGCACCGTGAATTCCTGGGACAGGGCCTATGGCTACACCTTC
d_call: NA; j_call: TRBJ1-4; clone_size: many; v_call: TRBV15; cdr3_aa: CATSSHKGYPVEKLFF; cdr3_nt: TGTGCCACCAGCAGTCATAAGGGGTACCCGGTCGAAAAACTGTTTTTT
d_call: TRBD2; j_call: TRBJ2-5; clone_size: NA; v_call: TRBV12-3/TRBV12-4; cdr3_aa: CASSLASGGQETQYF; cdr3_nt: TGTGCCAGCAGTTTGGCTAGCGGGGGTCAAGAGACCCAGTACTTC
d_call: TRBD1; j_call: TRBJ2-3; clone_size: many; v_call: TRBV28; cdr3_aa: CASSRGGTSTDTQYF; cdr3_nt: TGTGCCAGCAGCAGAGGGGGCACCAGCACAGATACGCAGTATTTT
d_call: NA; j_call: TRBJ2-3; clone_size: many; v_call: TRBV18; cdr3_aa: CASSPPPAGDTQYF; cdr3_nt: TGTGCCAGCTCACCACCCCCAGCGGGAGATACGCAGTATTTT
d_call: NA; j_call: TRBJ2-5; clone_size: many; v_call: TRBV20-1; cdr3_aa: CSAPRFGPPKETQYF; cdr3_nt: TGCAGTGCCCCGAGGTTTGGCCCCCCCAAGGAGACCCAGTACTTC
d_call: NA; j_call: TRBJ2-7; clone_size: many; v_call: TRBV6-5; cdr3_aa: CASSYDSYEQYF; cdr3_nt: TGTGCCAGCAGTTATGATAGTTACGAGCAGTACTTC
d_call: NA; j_call: TRBJ2-5; clone_size: many; v_call: TRBV18; cdr3_aa: CASSPPAGETQYF; cdr3_nt: TGTGCCAGCTCACCACCGGCTGGGGAGACCCAGTACTTC
d_call: NA; j_call: TRBJ2-2; clone_size: many; v_call: TRBV28; cdr3_aa: CASRSGPGELFF; cdr3_nt: TGTGCCAGCAGATCGGGACCCGGGGAGCTGTTTTTT
d_call: TRBD2; j_call: TRBJ2-1; clone_size: many; v_call: TRBV7-2; cdr3_aa: CASRTSGRGNEQFF; cdr3_nt: TGTGCCAGCAGGACTAGCGGGAGGGGAAATGAGCAGTTCTTC
d_call: NA; j_call: TRBJ2-5; clone_size: many; v_call: TRBV30; cdr3_aa: CAWNSGTMTQYF; cdr3_nt: TGTGCCTGGAATAGCGGTACAATGACCCAGTACTTC
d_call: NA; j_call: TRBJ1-2; clone_size: many; v_call: TRBV11-2; cdr3_aa: CASSLIPDYGYTF; cdr3_nt: TGTGCCAGCAGCCTCATACCGGACTATGGCTACACCTTC
d_call: NA; j_call: TRBJ1-1; clone_size: many; v_call: TRBV25-1; cdr3_aa: CASTDNLRDTCTEAFF; cdr3_nt: TGTGCCAGCACAGACAACCTCCGGGACACTTGCACTGAAGCTTTCTTT
d_call: NA; j_call: TRBJ2-3; clone_size: few; v_call: TRBV11-2; cdr3_aa: CASRPFEGRSTDTQYF; cdr3_nt: TGTGCCAGCAGACCATTCGAAGGGAGAAGCACAGATACGCAGTATTTT
d_call: NA; j_call: TRBJ1-2; clone_size: many; v_call: TRBV6-6; cdr3_aa: CASSSAEFYTF; cdr3_nt: TGTGCCAGCAGCTCCGCGGAGTTCTACACCTTC
d_call: NA; j_call: TRBJ2-5; clone_size: many; v_call: TRBV5-1; cdr3_aa: CASSLSPAREQETQYF; cdr3_nt: TGCGCCAGCAGCCTCAGCCCAGCGAGAGAACAAGAGACCCAGTACTTC
d_call: NA; j_call: TRBJ1-2; clone_size: medium-sized; v_call: TRBV24-1; cdr3_aa: CATHRDYGYTF; cdr3_nt: TGTGCCACCCACAGGGACTATGGCTACACCTTC
d_call: TRBD2; j_call: TRBJ2-1; clone_size: many; v_call: TRBV5-1; cdr3_aa: CASSSRLAGYNEQFF; cdr3_nt: TGCGCCAGCAGCTCCCGACTAGCGGGGTACAATGAGCAGTTCTTC
d_call: TRBD2; j_call: TRBJ2-7; clone_size: few; v_call: TRBV18; cdr3_aa: CASSPPGLAGLHEQYF; cdr3_nt: TGTGCCAGCTCACCTCCGGGACTAGCGGGGCTCCACGAGCAGTACTTC
d_call: NA; j_call: TRBJ1-6; clone_size: many; v_call: TRBV12-3/TRBV12-4; cdr3_aa: CASSPGGSNSPLHF; cdr3_nt: TGTGCCAGCAGCCCGGGGGGATCGAATTCACCCCTCCACTTT
d_call: NA; j_call: TRBJ2-3; clone_size: NA; v_call: TRBV20-1; cdr3_aa: CSARVGAGDTQYF; cdr3_nt: TGCAGTGCTAGAGTTGGTGCGGGAGATACGCAGTATTTT
d_call: NA; j_call: TRBJ2-7; clone_size: many; v_call: TRBV5-1; cdr3_aa: CASSLEAGSNYEQYF; cdr3_nt: TGCGCCAGCAGCTTGGAGGCAGGTAGTAATTACGAGCAGTACTTC
d_call: NA; j_call: TRBJ1-2; clone_size: few; v_call: TRBV27; cdr3_aa: CASSLSRGAGGYTF; cdr3_nt: TGTGCCAGCAGTTTATCTCGGGGGGCCGGTGGCTACACCTTC
d_call: TRBD1; j_call: TRBJ1-2; clone_size: many; v_call: TRBV4-3; cdr3_aa: CASSQGRTGGNYGYTF; cdr3_nt: TGCGCCAGCAGCCAAGGGCGAACAGGGGGCAACTATGGCTACACCTTC
d_call: NA; j_call: TRBJ2-2; clone_size: many; v_call: TRBV29-1; cdr3_aa: CTFRLPNTGELFF; cdr3_nt: TGCACCTTTCGGCTACCCAACACCGGGGAGCTGTTTTTT
d_call: NA; j_call: TRBJ1-1; clone_size: many; v_call: TRBV5-1; cdr3_aa: CASSLITVNTEAFF; cdr3_nt: TGCGCCAGCAGCCTCATAACAGTGAACACTGAAGCTTTCTTT
d_call: NA; j_call: TRBJ1-2; clone_size: many; v_call: TRBV20-1; cdr3_aa: CSARDLSPGGYGYTF; cdr3_nt: TGCAGTGCTAGAGATCTTTCCCCGGGGGGTTATGGCTACACCTTC
d_call: NA; j_call: TRBJ2-4; clone_size: many; v_call: TRBV5-1; cdr3_aa: CASSLVPGANIQYF; cdr3_nt: TGCGCCAGCAGCTTGGTACCAGGGGCTAACATTCAGTACTTC
d_call: TRBD2; j_call: TRBJ2-1; clone_size: many; v_call: TRBV11-2; cdr3_aa: CASSLVASGRDTYNEQFF; cdr3_nt: TGTGCCAGCAGCTTAGTTGCTAGCGGGAGGGATACCTACAATGAGCAGTTCTTC
d_call: NA; j_call: TRBJ2-1; clone_size: few; v_call: TRBV28; cdr3_aa: CASSLGSRFYNEQFF; cdr3_nt: TGTGCCAGCAGTTTGGGCTCCCGTTTCTACAATGAGCAGTTCTTC